This T cell receptor beta chain was sequenced for a study of beta chain features in type 1 diabetes (dated by TCRdb to between 2018 and 2020). Broadly, across the study: Patients and healthy donors did not differ in mean age, gender distribution, total cell number or subset yield. Across all samples, around 99 million sorted cells were examined, and cell number per subset correlated strongly with RNA yield. In the study, TCRB repertoires of sorted circulating CD4+ T cell subsets from recently diagnosed type 1 diabetes patients were compared with those of matched healthy donors. Whereas all 30 or so donors provided naive and central memory subsets, regulatory and stem cell-like memory subsets were isolated from just 8 patients and about 8 healthy donors. Here is what the overall study found, with its caveats: Shorter templates might be favored by PCR, yet because patient and control samples were amplified and corrected together, any such skew would affect both groups equally. Naive, central memory and regulatory TCRB repertoires appeared to be more similar among patients than among healthy donors. At VDJ recombination sites, patients with type 1 diabetes made fewer insertions and deleted more nucleotides, a pattern implying thymic rearrangement abnormalities. Only small numbers of individuals were included in the HLA sub-analyses, which left unresolved whether HLA type had any influence on TCRB rearrangement. In all four CD4+ subsets, TCRB CDR3 length was moderately but significantly shorter in type 1 diabetes patients. Because cDNA rather than genomic DNA was sequenced, highly expressing activated cells could have been over-represented, although no difference in activation and CD3 levels was found between groups.

The entire amount of isolated RNA was reverse transcribed using the High Capacity cDNA Reverse Transcription Kit, so the sequenced TCRB transcripts were expressed ones. Naive, central memory and regulatory T cell samples underwent deep immunoSEQ sequencing, averaging around 4 million total reads per sample. Sorted cells were lysed in RLT buffer, and RNA was extracted using DNase-treated RNeasy Micro or Mini kits according to cell number. To prevent cross-contamination, each cell subset was processed individually, whereas patient and healthy donor samples were processed jointly. TCRB sequences were amplified from cDNA with the immunoSEQ multiplex PCR, producing 87-bp fragments spanning the CDR3 region. Sequencing of the amplicons was performed on the Illumina HiSeq platform. Per the source publication's procedure: Synthetic template baselines were used to correct PCR bias computationally, reads within Hamming distance 2 were collapsed together, and singletons that could not be merged were discarded. By aligning reads against IMGT, V, D and J genes, CDR3 length, and insertions or deletions at six rearrangement sites were assigned. Within each subset, clonotype counts were normalized to the number of sorted cells before true diversity and Gini coefficients were calculated with the tcR R package. The overlap coefficient, calculated on TCRB nucleotide sequences, was used to quantify repertoire sharing. As a proxy for the pre-selection repertoire, out-of-frame TCRB sequences from naive cells were analyzed. Drawn from immuneACCESS, this table holds only the in-frame rearrangements with V and J called that TCRdb kept. Clones are partly lost; checked studies trace under half to an unresolved V gene and leave the rest unexplained. The V and J calls and clone size were taken over from that table, and D and trimming were inferred from the DNA. The sample yields under 350,000 clones; about 13% were counted once. Together, the top ten hold 0.017% of the sample.

On this clone: Its cognate antigen has yet to be identified. Base qualities are not provided; no much larger clone lies one nucleotide away.

A single peripheral blood draw of around 120 mL on average was collected from each donor into heparinised tubes. A BD FACSAria II and a panel including CD45RO, CCR7, CD25, CD127, CD95 and CD27 were used to sort naive, central memory, regulatory and stem cell-like memory CD4+ T cells. Every sorted population had a purity above 95%. Right away, PBMCs were isolated by Lymphoprep density gradient centrifugation and were stained directly, with no culture step. To minimize batch effects, samples were stained and sorted in pairs, one healthy donor with one patient per experiment. The CDR3 numbers 12 residues from cysteine through phenylalanine. The retained sequence is limited to the CDR3, 36 bases, with the frame set at the first base. V lost 7 bases and J lost 7 bases; the stretch between them is 14 bases long. CDR1 and CDR2, per the germline V gene, are SNHLY and FYNNEI.

The source material was naive CD4+ T cells from blood. This specimen's cell subset or site label, per the study, means: true naive CD4+ T cells. The receptor chain draws on TRBV2 and TRBJ2-7; confidence is insufficient to name the D gene. This TCR derives from a man aged 30 to 45 with type 1 diabetes. The nucleotides are TGTGCCAGCACCCCCACCTATCGGGAGCAGTACTTC. The encoded protein is CASTPTYREQYF.